The 25 T cell receptor beta chains given below trace back to one sample, sequenced in a study of blood T cell repertoires in COVID-19. The data were produced by immunoSEQ multiplex PCR, yet TCRdb's version contains in-frame clones alone and is incomplete. Altogether about 290,000 clones are present, 85% being singletons, with the ten largest covering around 3.7%. The source material was peripheral blood. The receptor set was obtained from a woman in her forties or fifties with active or convalescent COVID-19.

J is TRBJ1-2 and V is TRBV18, with D unresolved. Trimming took off 4 bases at V and 3 bases at J, with 15 bases between the two ends. This CDR3 region has 15 residues. Germline lookup yields CDR1 KGHSH and CDR2 LQKENI. CDR3 residues: CASSRDTVIDYGYTF. CDR3 DNA sequence: TGTGCCAGCTCACGTGACACGGTCATAGACTATGGCTACACCTTC.

This clone was counted only a few times. This chain links TRBV7-8 with TRBJ1-5, with TRBD1 matching over 8 bases. Germline trimming cut 5 bases from V and 1 base from J; bases unmatched to any gene: 19. The length of the CDR3 is 20 residues. Germline CDR1 and CDR2: SGHVS and FQNEAQ. The CDR3 region is CASSRGRGLPVHFSNQPQHF. CDR3 nucleotides: TGTGCCAGCAGCCGCGGCAGGGGGCTTCCGGTACACTTCAGCAATCAGCCCCAGCATTTT.

The chain has TRBV24-1 and TRBJ2-3; 12 bases map to TRBD2. The germline gives CDR1 KGHDR, CDR2 SFDVKD. The CDR3 is 15 amino acids. V lost 3 bases, J lost 6 bases, and 3 bases stayed unmatched. The CDR3 sequence is CATSDPGTSGDTQYF. CDR3 coding DNA: TGTGCCACCAGTGATCCCGGGACTAGCGGGGATACGCAGTATTTT.

V gene TRBV3-1 (or the pseudogene TRBV3-2) combines with J gene TRBJ1-2; no clear D gene. Trimming stripped 1 base from V and 8 bases from J, with 14 bases between. Looked up from germline, CDR1 is LGHDT and CDR2 is YNNKEL (reference sequence). The CDR3 is 14 residues long. CDR3 amino acids: CASSQVEASGGYTF. The CDR3 nucleotides read TGTGCCAGCAGCCAAGTCGAGGCCTCGGGGGGCTACACCTTC.

CDR3 DNA: TGTGCCAGCAGCCTAAGCCGGCCAGGGGGAATGGATACGCAGTATTTT. It codes for CASSLSRPGGMDTQYF. The chain uses TRBV4-2 and TRBJ2-3; 7 bases line up with TRBD1. In germline, CDR1 is LGHNA, CDR2 YNFKEQ. Unmatched junction bases numbered 13, after V lost 4 bases and J lost 6 bases. This CDR3 region has 16 residues.

This sequence joins TRBV28 and TRBJ2-5; 8 positions match TRBD2. Germline CDR1 is MDHEN and CDR2 is SYDVKM. J gave up 2 bases and V 6 bases, and 11 bases lay outside the gene matches. This CDR3 is built from 16 residues. CDR3 in DNA: TGTGCCAGCAGACGGACTAGCCTTAAGACGCAAGAGACCCAGTACTTC. Translating it yields CASRRTSLKTQETQYF. The full variable domain, in which reference TRBV28 and TRBJ2-5 provide the parts outside the CDR3, is DVKVTQSSRYLVKRTGEKVFLECVQDMDHENMFWYRQDPGLGLRLIYFSYDVKMKEKGDIPEGYSVSREKKERFSLILESASTNQTSMYLCASRRTSLKTQETQYFGPGTRLLVL.

The chain uses TRBV25-1 and TRBJ2-7; TRBD1 might be the D (5 bases). This CDR3 is 13 amino acids long. V was pared by 8 bases and J by 10 bases, with 21 bases between. Germline loops: CDR1 MGHDK, CDR2 SYGVNS. The CDR3 DNA follows: TGTGCCAGCGAGATAACTCAGGGCGCCCCTCAGTACTTC. It yields the protein CASEITQGAPQYF.

The V gene is TRBV6-5, the J gene TRBJ1-2, with D maybe TRBD1 (5 bases). The germline V and J ends were trimmed by 8 bases and 0 bases, with 13 bases remaining between them. This CDR3 is built from 14 residues. Germline V CDR1 and CDR2: MNHEY, SVGAGI. The CDR3 sequence is CASEKTVSNYGYTF. The CDR3, as DNA: TGTGCCAGCGAGAAGACAGTTTCTAACTATGGCTACACCTTC.

The chain carries TRBV15 and TRBJ1-5; TRBD1 agrees at 7 bases. The germline V gene encodes CDR1 LNHNV and CDR2 YYDKDF (reference sequence). Losses at the gene ends were 0 bases for V and 6 bases for J; bases not matched to a gene: 5. The CDR3 consists of 15 residues. The CDR3 region has the DNA TGTGCCACCAGCAGAGATTGGGCAGGGGGTCAGCCCCAGCATTTT. Translation: CATSRDWAGGQPQHF.

This clone was counted a few times. The rearrangement joins TRBV3-1 (or the pseudogene TRBV3-2) to TRBJ1-1; D is undetermined. CDR1 is LGHDT and CDR2 is YNNKEL in the germline V gene (reference sequence). This CDR3 is 13 amino acids long. The germline V and J ends were trimmed by 1 base and 7 bases, with 10 bases remaining between them. The CDR3 DNA is TGTGCCAGCAGCCAAGGTGGCAGAAGTGAAGCTTTCTTT. This codes for CASSQGGRSEAFF.

This clone has only one observation. The CDR3 DNA reads as TGTGCCAGCAGCTCCGGGACAGGGGGTTACGAGCAGTACTTC. The encoded protein is CASSSGTGGYEQYF. This rearrangement joins TRBV3-1 (or the pseudogene TRBV3-2) to TRBJ2-7, with 11 bases fitting TRBD1. Germline V gene sequence: CDR1 LGHDT, CDR2 YNNKEL (reference sequence). Trimming at V came to 5 bases and at J to 4 bases, leaving 4 bases not matched to a gene. The CDR3 runs 14 residues.

This clone turned up a few times. This chain uses TRBV27 with TRBJ2-7, with D unresolved. From germline, CDR1 is MNHEY and CDR2 SMNVEV (reference sequence). This CDR3 has 13 residues. Trimming took off 5 bases at V and 2 bases at J, with 10 bases between the two ends. The CDR3 loop reads CASSAGSTYEQYF. DNA for the CDR3: TGTGCCAGCAGTGCCGGGTCTACCTACGAGCAGTACTTC.

The chain couples TRBV7-2 to TRBJ2-5; weak D call: TRBD2 (5 bases). The CDR3 extends over 14 amino acids. V dropped 1 base and J dropped 7 bases, with 13 bases sitting between them. Germline CDR1 and CDR2: SGHTA and FQGNSA. CDR3 bases: TGTGCCAGCAGCTTAGGAGAGCGGCCCCCGACCCAGTACTTC. Its translation: CASSLGERPPTQYF.

V is TRBV30 and J is TRBJ1-6; 7 bases fit TRBD1. The CDR3 has 15 amino acids. The germline V gene has CDR1 GTSNPN and CDR2 SVGIG (reference sequence). After removal of 5 bases from V and 7 bases from J, the junction contained 11 bases not matched to a gene. CDR3 sequence: CAWGTTGVGNSPLHF. The CDR3 nucleotides read TGTGCCTGGGGAACTACAGGGGTAGGGAATTCACCCCTCCACTTT.

The chain is built from TRBV4-1 and TRBJ1-1, with TRBD1 identical over 7 bases. The CDR3 totals 15 residues. V shed 6 bases, J shed 5 bases, and the junction held 12 bases outside the gene matches. Germline V gives CDR1 MGHRA, CDR2 YSYEKL. CDR3 in DNA: TGCGCCAGCAGTCACGCCGACAGGGATAGGACTGAAGCTTTCTTT. Its translation: CASSHADRDRTEAFF.

The V and J genes are TRBV7-8 and TRBJ2-5, with TRBD1 as a possible D gene (5 bases). V dropped 5 bases and J dropped 4 bases, with 14 bases sitting between them. This CDR3 contains 14 residues. Germline assignment: CDR1 SGHVS and CDR2 FQNEAQ. The CDR3 DNA sequence: TGTGCCAGCAGCCTAATTGGGGCAGGAGAGACCCAGTACTTC. Amino acid sequence: CASSLIGAGETQYF. The full variable domain, in which reference TRBV7-8 and TRBJ2-5 provide the parts outside the CDR3, is GAGVSQSPRYKVAKRGQDVALRCDPISGHVSLFWYQQALGQGPEFLTYFQNEAQLDKSGLPSDRFFAERPEGSVSTLKIQRTQQEDSAVYLCASSLIGAGETQYFGPGTRLLVL.

This clone was seen many times. One end of the junction fails to match germline, which may point to a read error. The V call is TRBV5-1, the J call TRBJ2-7, with 8 positions matching TRBD2. The CDR3 spans 16 residues. The germline V gene has CDR1 SGHRS and CDR2 YFSETQ. The CDR3 DNA reads as TGCGCCAGCAGACGTCTCGGAGCGGGAGTCTCCCACGAGCAGTACTTC. Residues: CASRRLGAGVSHEQYF.

This clone appeared a few times. This chain joins TRBV28 and TRBJ1-6, with TRBD1 matching over 7 bases. CDR3 size: 14 residues. The V gene end was trimmed by 3 bases and the J gene end by 15 bases; junction bases not matched to a gene: 11. Germline CDR1 reads MDHEN; CDR2 reads SYDVKM. The CDR3 here is CASSFGTEGAGLHF. The CDR3 DNA sequence: TGTGCCAGCAGTTTTGGGACAGAGGGAGCGGGCCTCCACTTT.

This clone was recorded only once. V usage is TRBV11-1 and J usage is TRBJ1-1; 9 bases line up with TRBD1. Per the germline V gene, CDR1 is SGHAT and CDR2 is FQDESV (reference sequence). The CDR3 spans 14 residues. Trimming removed 7 bases from V and 1 base from J; junction bases left unmatched: 4. The CDR3: CASKPGQGNTEAFF. For the CDR3, the DNA is TGTGCCAGCAAACCGGGACAGGGGAACACTGAAGCTTTCTTT.

This chain uses TRBV21-1 with TRBJ2-2; the tabulated D call, TRBD2, remains unverified against the DNA. TRBV21-1 is a listed pseudogene. This CDR3 contains 13 residues. The CDR3 sequence is CATMWEEDGELFF. DNA for the CDR3: TGTGCCACCATGTGGGAGGAAGACGGGGAGCTGTTTTTT.

The V and J genes are TRBV15 and TRBJ2-1; 9 positions match TRBD1. The germline CDR1 and CDR2 sequences are LNHNV and YYDKDF (reference sequence). V trimming: 9 bases; J trimming: 4 bases; junction bases outside the gene matches: 7. CDR3 size: 14 residues. CDR3 DNA: TGTGCCACAGACAGGGGGGCTCGGTACAATGAGCAGTTCTTC. Translation gives CATDRGARYNEQFF.

V is TRBV12-3 or TRBV12-4 and J is TRBJ1-1, with a tentative D call TRBD1 (5 bases). The CDR3 loop spans 13 amino acids. V was clipped by 5 bases and J by 4 bases, with 11 bases between them. Here the CDR3 reads CASSKNQGTEAFF. The CDR3 DNA reads as TGTGCCAGCAGTAAAAACCAGGGCACTGAAGCTTTCTTT.

The genes are TRBV16 and TRBJ2-1; D is perhaps TRBD2 (5 bases). Germline V CDR1 and CDR2: KGHSY, FQNENV. CDR3 length equals 15 residues. V dropped 0 bases and J dropped 12 bases, with 18 bases sitting between them. This CDR3 is CASSQSPAASSGQFF. Here the CDR3 DNA reads TGTGCCAGCAGCCAATCCCCAGCGGCGTCGTCTGGGCAGTTCTTC.

The rearrangement links TRBV5-1 to TRBJ1-2; 10 positions match TRBD1. J gave up 3 bases and V 5 bases, and 1 base lay outside the gene matches. CDR1 and CDR2 (germline): SGHRS, YFSETQ. This CDR3 spans 13 amino acids. The CDR3 is CASRTGGYYGYTF. The CDR3 bases are TGCGCCAGCAGGACAGGGGGCTACTATGGCTACACCTTC.

J is TRBJ2-7 and V is TRBV2, with TRBD1 matching over 7 bases. This CDR3 is built from 13 residues. Trimming at V came to 6 bases and at J to 2 bases, leaving 4 bases not matched to a gene. Germline CDR1 SNHLY, CDR2 FYNNEI. The CDR3 sequence is CASSRDRAYEQYF. In DNA, the CDR3 is TGTGCCAGCAGCCGGGACAGAGCCTACGAGCAGTACTTC.